This TCR beta chain originates from a study of type 1 and type 2 diabetes patients. Study summary: Samples came from type 1 diabetic, type 2 diabetic or nondiabetic people, recruited in China. Notes on the study in general: Type 2 diabetes patients had few highly-expanded CD4+ clones, median one.

PCR was run on genomic DNA. The TCR beta CDR3 region was amplified using 30 forward and 13 reverse primers. TCRdb independently ran MiXCR on the multiplex PCR reads; one entry per CDR3 protein. The sample lists approximately 260,000 distinct CDR3 sequences, 40% to 50% occurring once. Turning to this clonotype: Its antigen is not known. At one boundary the junction diverges from the germline segment, which might be a read error.

What was sequenced was peripheral blood mononuclear cells (PBMCs). This TCR came from a young man with type 2 diabetes.

The CDR3 DNA reads as TGTGCCAGCAGCCCCGTACGAGGACTAGCGGATGAGCAGTTCTTC. Amino acid sequence: CASSPVRGLADEQFF. The chain couples TRBV4-1 to TRBJ2-1; 10 positions match TRBD2. Germline CDR1 MGHRA, CDR2 YSYEKL. This CDR3 is 15 amino acids long.